What follows are 32 T cell receptor beta chains derived from one specimen sequenced in a study of cytomegalovirus exposure and HLA in healthy donors. A multiplex PCR was run with 60 Vbeta primers and 13 Jbeta primers. Measured with immunoSEQ multiplex PCR; TCRdb has only the in-frame clones, and not every one. The sample gives about 110,000 clones, 81% of which show up once; roughly 2% is in the top ten. The sample was PBMCs. These receptors all stem from a woman aged 25 to 45 in good health and CMV-seronegative.

The chain uses TRBV28 and TRBJ2-5, with 11 bases that match TRBD2. This CDR3 region has 17 residues. CDR1 is MDHEN and CDR2 is SYDVKM in the germline V gene. V gave up 6 bases and J gave up 3 bases; unmatched junction bases: 12. The CDR3 region has the DNA TGTGCCAGCAGCACGAGACTAGCGGGGACCATTAAAGAGACCCAGTACTTC. Protein: CASSTRLAGTIKETQYF. Supplemented by reference TRBV28 and TRBJ2-5, the full variable domain reads DVKVTQSSRYLVKRTGEKVFLECVQDMDHENMFWYRQDPGLGLRLIYFSYDVKMKEKGDIPEGYSVSREKKERFSLILESASTNQTSMYLCASSTRLAGTIKETQYFGPGTRLLVL.

The chain employs TRBV10-1 and TRBJ1-1; 9 bases line up with TRBD1. The CDR3 is 15 amino acids. The ends lost 5 bases at V and 3 bases at J; junction bases unmatched: 7. Germline-derived CDR1 and CDR2 are WNHNN and SYGVQD (reference sequence). CDR3 amino acids: CASSRKQGADTEAFF. The CDR3 DNA reads as TGCGCCAGCAGTCGCAAACAGGGGGCGGACACTGAAGCTTTCTTT.

This chain joins TRBV6-6 and TRBJ1-1; D may be TRBD1 (5 bases). Trimming shortened V by 5 bases and J by 1 base, and 14 bases separated the two germline ends. The CDR3 runs to 15 residues. The germline CDR1 and CDR2 sequences are MNHNY and SVGAGI (reference sequence). The DNA for the CDR3 is TGTGCCAGCAGTCCATACGGGGGGGGGAACACTGAAGCTTTCTTT. This encodes CASSPYGGGNTEAFF.

The chain is built from TRBV10-3 and TRBJ2-3; no clear D. V dropped 4 bases and J dropped 13 bases, with 24 bases sitting between them. The CDR3 consists of 15 residues. CDR1 is ENHRY, CDR2 SYGVKD, per germline. The CDR3 spells CAISALARGESNEYF. The CDR3 DNA is TGTGCCATCAGTGCCCTCGCGAGAGGAGAGTCAAATGAGTATTTT.

A note on this clone: Its ends do not fully match the called genes, so a read error is possible. The chain is built from TRBV7-7 and TRBJ2-2, with a tentative D call TRBD1 (6 bases). The CDR3 extends over 15 amino acids. Germline CDR1 reads SSHAT; CDR2 reads FNYEAQ (reference sequence). This chain's CDR3 is CASSLDPGAPGELFF. For the CDR3, the DNA is TGTGCTAGCAGCTTAGATCCAGGGGCCCCCGGGGAGCTGTTTTTT.

This rearrangement joins TRBV19 to TRBJ2-5; D uncertain. Germline lookup yields CDR1 LNHDA and CDR2 SQIVND (reference sequence). Trimming took off 6 bases at V and 2 bases at J, with 10 bases between the two ends. This CDR3 has 13 residues. DNA for the CDR3: TGTGCCAGTAGCCGACTGAGACAAGAGACCCAGTACTTC. Residues: CASSRLRQETQYF.

This clone was seen a handful of times. The gene calls are TRBV7-9 and TRBJ1-1; D not resolved. CDR1 SEHNR and CDR2 FQNEAQ come from the germline V gene (reference sequence). The CDR3 is made up of 14 amino acids. The V end lost 1 base, the J end lost 4 bases, and 10 bases lay between the germline ends. In DNA, the CDR3 is TGTGCCAGCAGCTTAGACGGGTCTAGCACTGAAGCTTTCTTT. Encoded protein: CASSLDGSSTEAFF. Looking up the rest from reference TRBV7-9 and TRBJ1-1 gives the full variable domain: DTGVSQNPRHKITKRGQNVTFRCDPISEHNRLYWYRQTLGQGPEFLTYFQNEAQLEKSRLLSDRFSAERPKGSFSTLEIQRTEQGDSAMYLCASSLDGSSTEAFFGQGTRLTVV.

The chain combines TRBV12-2 with TRBJ2-1; the DNA was not compared with TRBD2, the D call given in the table. TRBV12-2 is a pseudogene segment. The CDR3 runs to 17 residues. The CDR3 protein is CASRLAGLAGEPDEQFF. CDR3 coding DNA: TGTGCAAGTCGCTTAGCGGGCCTAGCGGGAGAGCCCGATGAGCAGTTCTTC.

V is TRBV2 and J is TRBJ1-1; D is possibly TRBD1 (6 bases). Germline values: CDR1 SNHLY, CDR2 FYNNEI. The CDR3 sequence is 14 residues long. Trimming removed 6 bases at V and 5 bases at J, with 16 bases between. Written as DNA, the CDR3 is TGTGCCAGCAGGGTCCGGGGGGGCGGAACTGAAGCTTTCTTT. It codes for CASRVRGGGTEAFF.

The gene calls are TRBV4-2 and TRBJ2-1; 7 bases match TRBD1. J gave up 7 bases and V 5 bases, and 8 bases lay outside the gene matches. The CDR3 is made up of 14 amino acids. The germline V gene has CDR1 LGHNA and CDR2 YNFKEQ. The CDR3: CASSLRQGANEQFF. The CDR3 nucleotides read TGTGCCAGCAGCTTGCGACAGGGAGCAAATGAGCAGTTCTTC.

CDR3 nucleotides: TGTGCCAGCGACACTGGGACTAGCGGAGGAGAAAACATTCAGTACTTC. As protein: CASDTGTSGGENIQYF. The J gene is TRBJ2-4, the V gene TRBV2, with 11 bases fitting TRBD2. Germline V gene data show CDR1 as SNHLY and CDR2 as FYNNEI. The junction had 11 bases not matched to a gene; V was cut back by 8 bases and J by 5 bases. The CDR3 sequence is 16 residues long.

The chain uses TRBV27 and TRBJ1-2, with 8 bases lining up with TRBD1. The CDR3 spans 14 residues. The germline CDR1 and CDR2 sequences are MNHEY and SMNVEV (reference sequence). V gave up 6 bases and J gave up 4 bases; unmatched junction bases: 7. The CDR3 protein is CASSTGQGGYGYTF. The CDR3 bases are TGTGCCAGCAGCACCGGACAGGGCGGCTATGGCTACACCTTC.

This chain connects TRBV19 to TRBJ2-7; D might be TRBD2 (6 bases). The V end was cut by 6 bases, the J end by 5 bases, with 17 bases between. From germline, CDR1 is LNHDA and CDR2 SQIVND (reference sequence). The CDR3 has 14 amino acids. This CDR3 is CASRNRDSQDEQYF. DNA of the CDR3: TGTGCCAGTAGGAACCGGGACTCGCAGGACGAGCAGTACTTC.

CDR3 DNA sequence: TGTGCCAGCCGGGGACAGGGTCACGGTGAGCAGTTCTTC. Protein product: CASRGQGHGEQFF. The chain joins TRBV6-4 to TRBJ2-1, with 9 bases fitting TRBD1. After removal of 8 bases from V and 9 bases from J, the junction contained 8 bases not matched to a gene. The CDR3 sequence is 13 residues long. Germline V lookup: CDR1 MRHNA, CDR2 SNTAGT.

The CDR3 is CASSLQSTVYEQYF. CDR3 nucleotides: TGTGCCAGCAGCTTACAATCGACAGTCTACGAGCAGTACTTC. V usage is TRBV5-5 and J usage is TRBJ2-7; possible D gene TRBD1, 5 bases. Germline V gene data show CDR1 as SGHKS and CDR2 as YYEKEE (reference sequence). Trimming took 2 bases from V and 3 from J, leaving 12 bases between them. The CDR3 covers 14 residues.

This chain connects TRBV27 to TRBJ1-2; D remains unclear. Germline CDR1 and CDR2: MNHEY and SMNVEV (reference sequence). CDR3 length: 15 amino acids. Trimming removed 0 bases at V and 0 bases at J, with 8 bases between. As DNA, the CDR3 is TGTGCCAGCAGTTTATCCTCCGGAGCTAACTATGGCTACACCTTC. This gives the protein CASSLSSGANYGYTF.

This clone has only one observation. The CDR3 reads CASSTTMRASNQPQHF. CDR3 nucleotide sequence: TGTGCCAGCAGTACAACAATGCGGGCTAGCAATCAGCCCCAGCATTTT. The chain has TRBV27 and TRBJ1-5; D gene ambiguous. With 5 bases removed from V and 0 bases from J, the gap between germline ends came to 14 bases. This CDR3 comprises 16 residues. Germline V gives CDR1 MNHEY, CDR2 SMNVEV (reference sequence).

The J gene is TRBJ1-6, the V gene TRBV11-2; D may be TRBD1 (5 bases). The V end was cut by 5 bases, the J end by 4 bases, with 15 bases between. CDR3 size: 16 residues. CDR1 is SGHAT, CDR2 FQNNGV, per germline. The DNA for the CDR3 is TGTGCCAGCAGCGCAATGACAGTGTCTTATAATTCACCCCTCCACTTT. It codes for CASSAMTVSYNSPLHF.

The chain combines TRBV5-8 with TRBJ1-4; D not certain. The germline CDR1 and CDR2 sequences are SGHTS and YDEGEE. CDR3 length: 14 amino acids. V was shortened by 4 bases and J by 13 bases, with 20 bases between the two germline ends. Written as DNA, the CDR3 is TGTGCCAGCAGCCCGTATTTGGTTGATCCGGGACTGTTTTTT. Residues: CASSPYLVDPGLFF.

This chain links TRBV7-2 with TRBJ2-1, with 14 bases matching TRBD2. Germline CDR1 is SGHTA and CDR2 is FQGNSA. The length of the CDR3 is 16 residues. The V segment lost 5 bases and the J segment 8 bases; nucleotides outside the gene matches: 8. The DNA of the CDR3 is TGTGCCAGCAGCCAAAAGACTAGCGGGAGGGCTGATGAGCAGTTCTTC. The encoded protein is CASSQKTSGRADEQFF.

This clone was seen once. The chain uses TRBV6-4 and TRBJ2-3; 7 positions agree with TRBD2. The CDR3 extends over 13 amino acids. CDR1 and CDR2 from the germline V gene are MRHNA and SNTAGT. Germline trimming cut 11 bases from V and 2 bases from J; bases unmatched to any gene: 7. In nucleotides, the CDR3 is TGTGCCGGACTAGGGGATAACACAGATACGCAGTATTTT. Its protein is CAGLGDNTDTQYF.

This clone was seen a few times. This sequence joins TRBV5-4 and TRBJ1-2; 7 positions agree with TRBD1. The CDR3 length is 14 residues. The trim removed 0 bases at V and 4 bases at J, leaving 3 bases unmatched. From germline, CDR1 is SGHNT and CDR2 YYREEE (reference sequence). CDR3 sequence (DNA): TGTGCCAGCAGCTTGGAAGGGGGCGGCTATGGCTACACCTTC. The encoded protein is CASSLEGGGYGYTF.

V usage is TRBV6-6 and J usage is TRBJ1-4; D remains unclear. The germline CDR1 and CDR2 sequences are MNHNY and SVGAGI (reference sequence). Trimming removed 6 bases at V and 4 bases at J, with 15 bases between. This CDR3 spans 15 amino acids. The CDR3 DNA is TGTGCCAGCAGAGACAAGGCCAAGAATAATGAAAAACTGTTTTTT. Protein product: CASRDKAKNNEKLFF.

The CDR3 sequence: CASSVGPVEGTEAFF. The CDR3 bases are TGTGCCAGCAGCGTAGGACCCGTCGAGGGCACTGAAGCTTTCTTT. The chain combines TRBV9 with TRBJ1-1, with D unclear. The germline V gene encodes CDR1 SGDLS and CDR2 YYNGEE. CDR3 length equals 15 residues. V lost 0 bases, J lost 4 bases, and 13 bases lay in between.

V is TRBV27 and J is TRBJ1-4; D ambiguous. Germline-derived CDR1 and CDR2 are MNHEY and SMNVEV (reference sequence). Trimming removed 1 base from V and 7 bases from J, with 16 bases in between. The CDR3 covers 16 residues. The CDR3 DNA reads TGTGCCAGCAGTTTATATCGTGGAGTGAAACGTGAAAAACTGTTTTTT. This sequence encodes CASSLYRGVKREKLFF.

The CDR3 coding sequence is TGTGCCAGTACCCCCGGAGGGATGAACACTGAAGCTTTCTTT. Translated: CASTPGGMNTEAFF. This chain uses TRBV19 with TRBJ1-1, with unresolved D. Per the germline V gene, CDR1 is LNHDA and CDR2 is SQIVND (reference sequence). The length of the CDR3 is 14 residues. Trimming left V 7 bases short and J 0 bases short, with 12 bases between.

The J gene is TRBJ2-4, the V gene TRBV2; D not resolved. V lost 3 bases, J lost 0 bases, and 9 bases lay in between. This CDR3 is built from 15 residues. Germline loops: CDR1 SNHLY, CDR2 FYNNEI. The CDR3 region has the DNA TGTGCCAGCAGTGAGGAGCACCTAGCCAAAAACATTCAGTACTTC. This encodes CASSEEHLAKNIQYF.

The J gene is TRBJ2-7, the V gene TRBV28; TRBD2 matches 10 bases. The CDR3 runs to 15 residues. Germline-derived CDR1 and CDR2 are MDHEN and SYDVKM. V was clipped by 4 bases and J by 4 bases; unmatched bases: 7. CDR3 sequence: CASSSATSGLYEQYF. In DNA form, the CDR3 reads TGTGCCAGCAGTTCCGCGACTAGCGGGCTTTACGAGCAGTACTTC.

V and J are TRBV5-5 and TRBJ2-1; 7 bases are shared with TRBD2. CDR1 is SGHKS, CDR2 YYEKEE, per germline (reference sequence). This CDR3 is built from 14 residues. After removal of 4 bases from V and 8 bases from J, the junction contained 9 bases not matched to a gene. CDR3 sequence: CASSRDYASDEQFF. The CDR3 DNA follows: TGTGCCAGCAGCCGGGACTACGCGTCCGATGAGCAGTTCTTC.

The chain has TRBV19 and TRBJ2-1, with D hard to call. The V end was cut by 2 bases, the J end by 4 bases, with 6 bases between. This CDR3 spans 13 amino acids. Germline CDR1 is LNHDA and CDR2 is SQIVND (reference sequence). CDR3 region: CASSIQRYNEQFF. CDR3 bases: TGTGCCAGTAGTATACAACGGTACAATGAGCAGTTCTTC.

A note on this clone: A much bigger clone sits one base away, suggesting this may be a read error. V gene TRBV4-2 combines with J gene TRBJ1-5, with a possible D match to TRBD1 (5 bases). The CDR3 runs to 16 residues. Trimming shortened V by 0 bases and J by 0 bases, and 9 bases separated the two germline ends. Germline CDR1 and CDR2: LGHNA and YNFKEQ. The CDR3 nucleotides are TGTGCCAGCAGCCAAGAACGGGGGGGTAGCAATCAGCCCCAGCATTTT. Translation gives CASSQERGGSNQPQHF.

This clone was recorded a few times. This sequence joins TRBV6-6 and TRBJ2-7; TRBD1 agrees at 7 bases. This CDR3 spans 14 amino acids. Germline CDR1 MNHNY, CDR2 SVGAGI (reference sequence). V shed 4 bases, J shed 0 bases, and the junction held 3 bases outside the gene matches. The CDR3 sequence: CASSLGTASYEQYF. CDR3 bases: TGTGCCAGCAGTTTGGGGACAGCCTCCTACGAGCAGTACTTC.